This T cell receptor beta chain was retrieved from a study of Ad26.COV2.S vaccination and SARS-CoV-2 variants (dated by TCRdb to about 2021). Background on the whole study: Vaccine-arm donors came from COV1001, a multicentre, randomized, double-blind, placebo-controlled phase I-IIa trial of Ad26.COV2.S in healthy adults. Ad26.COV2.S was administered intramuscularly at a dose of 5x10^10 or 1x10^11 viral particles, either as one shot or as two shots given 56 days apart. TCRbeta repertoire sequencing was used to assess the specificity and breadth of SARS-CoV-2-reactive T cell receptors after Ad26.COV2.S vaccination. A total of some 30 samples were included in the TCR-sequenced set, comprising around 19 Ad26.COV2.S vaccine recipients, 5 placebo recipients and 8 SARS-CoV-2 convalescent individuals. Trial participants were randomized into five groups of five: low-dose or high-dose Ad26.COV2.S given once or twice, or placebo on both occasions. Blinding of investigators to trial group allocation was maintained during experiments and outcome assessment.

V lost 6 bases and J lost 9 bases; the stretch between them is 19 bases long. The germline V gene encodes CDR1 MNHEY and CDR2 SVGEGT. The CDR3 spans 14 residues, from the cysteine through the phenylalanine. The read is trimmed to its CDR3 DNA, 42 bases read in frame from base 1. Beyond this particular receptor, the publication reports: After vaccination, spike-specific CD8+ and CD4+ T cell responses were reported to show substantial breadth. The study was not powered to compare responses between vaccine doses or regimens. Ad26.COV2.S recipients had higher spike-specific TCR breadth than placebo recipients (P = 0.0014). Comparable non-spike TCR breadth was observed between vaccine and placebo recipients, consistent with only spike being contained in the vaccine. The authors noted that the TCR breadth and depth analyses may have underestimated total T cell responses.

The immunoSEQ Assay was the method used to sequence TCRbeta CDR3 regions. After extraction, genomic DNA underwent amplification by bias-controlled multiplex PCR, followed by high-throughput sequencing. In the source study's methods: To quantify the absolute abundance of every unique TCRbeta CDR3 region, sequences were collapsed and filtered. T cell fraction was estimated by normalizing TCRbeta template counts to usable DNA, with usable DNA measured through amplification of reference genes found in all nucleated cells. Repertoire TCRs were annotated as SARS-CoV-2-specific by exact matching of V gene, CDR3 amino acid sequence and J gene to a known reactive TCR set. The reference SARS-CoV-2 TCR set was obtained from MIRA and was filtered for enrichment in COVID-19-positive ImmuneCODE repertoires, whereby public or cross-reactive TCRs were removed. Using the MIRA antigens, annotated TCRs were further analysed by specific ORF or by position within an ORF. Depth was the summed frequency of annotated unique rearrangements, while breadth was defined as annotated unique rearrangements over total unique productive rearrangements. Two-sided Wilcoxon rank-sum tests were applied when comparing TCR breadth between groups. Imported from immuneACCESS, the table was reduced by TCRdb to in-frame sequences with V and J called. These copies leave out some clones; in studies compared against another copy, an unresolved V gene accounts for under half, and the cause of the remainder is not known. D and trimming were read from the DNA, whereas the V and J calls and clone size are those reported in that table. For this sample the table gives around 400,000 clones, of which around 82% were detected only once. The top ten hold roughly 7.4% of the sample.

A word on this clone: The specificity of this receptor is unknown. The record has no base qualities; no much larger clone is one base away.

The treatment or condition label of this sample denotes: some 20 received Ad26.COV2.S at low or high dose, single or two shots; several received placebo; per-sample allocation not given. Repertoires of vaccine and placebo recipients were sequenced from samples collected on day 63 after the first injection. In Cohort 1b, around 25 adults aged 18-55 years were enrolled at a single site in Boston, USA, between 29 July and 7 August 2020. Ad26.COV2.S was a replication-incompetent adenovirus type 26 vector expressing a prefusion-stabilized SARS-CoV-2 spike protein from the original Wuhan strain. This clonotype originated in a person between 18 and 65 years old who received the Ad26.COV2.S COVID-19 vaccine or a placebo. The sample consisted of peripheral blood, taken in a trial of Ad26.COV2.S vaccine versus placebo. Rearrangement joined TRBV6-2 or TRBV6-3 to TRBJ2-3; the D element might be TRBD1 or TRBD2, as each aligns at 6 bases. Here the CDR3 is given as CASSTTNGGPTQYF. The nucleotide sequence reads as follows: TGTGCCAGCAGCACGACTAACGGGGGCCCAACGCAGTATTTT.